The 4 T cell receptor beta chains given below trace back to one sample, sequenced in a study of OX40 agonist ivuxolimab in advanced cancers. Data came from immunoSEQ multiplex PCR; TCRdb stores just in-frame clones and leaves some out. Of 55,000 to 70,000 clones detected, more than 75% appear once; the ten largest clones hold about 2.7%. This sample comprised CD4+ or CD8+ T cells sorted from blood, obtained in a trial of the OX40 agonist ivuxolimab. Receptors originate from an adult with an advanced solid tumor such as melanoma, head and neck, liver or kidney cancer.

J is TRBJ1-1 and V is TRBV4-3; no reliable D call. Per the germline V gene, CDR1 is LGHNA and CDR2 is YSLEER. CDR3 size: 15 residues. V was shortened by 1 base and J by 1 base, with 10 bases between the two germline ends. The CDR3 loop reads CASSQVSEGNTEAFF. In DNA, the CDR3 is TGCGCCAGCAGCCAAGTATCAGAGGGGAACACTGAAGCTTTCTTT.

This clone was recorded once. The V and J genes are TRBV5-1 and TRBJ1-1; no reliable D call. This CDR3 is built from 14 residues. The V gene's germline CDR1 is SGHRS and CDR2 YFSETQ. V lost 0 bases and J 1 base, leaving 7 bases between the germline ends. The CDR3 loop is CASSLGQTNTEAFF. In nucleotides, the CDR3 is TGCGCCAGCAGCTTGGGTCAGACGAACACTGAAGCTTTCTTT.

This chain joins TRBV5-1 and TRBJ2-5, with D possibly being TRBD1 (6 bases). The V end was cut by 4 bases, the J end by 2 bases, with 12 bases between. CDR1 and CDR2 (germline): SGHRS, YFSETQ. The CDR3 runs 14 residues. The CDR3 region has the DNA TGCGCCAGCAGCCCAACAGGGAATCAAGAGACCCAGTACTTC. Translated: CASSPTGNQETQYF.

This chain connects TRBV5-1 to TRBJ2-5; D may be TRBD2 (5 bases). Germline V gene lookup returns CDR1 SGHRS and CDR2 YFSETQ. Deletions cut 4 bases from V and 5 bases from J, with 9 bases between. The CDR3 spans 12 residues. This CDR3 reads CASSREQETQYF. The DNA for the CDR3 is TGCGCCAGCAGCCGGGAACAGGAGACCCAGTACTTC.